These 12 T cell receptor beta chains came from one sample sequenced in a study of T cell changes during pregnancy in multiple sclerosis (dated by TCRdb to between 2017 and 2020). Libraries were constructed by the immunoSEQ multiplex PCR assay. As stored in TCRdb, this immuneACCESS dataset retains in-frame rearrangements with V and J assigned. A fraction of the clones does not appear; measured against another copy, unresolved V genes explain less than half of the discrepancy, and the remainder lacks a known reason. Across this sample there are tens of thousands of clones, with about 90% seen only once. Of the sample, 2.5% to 3% falls within the top ten clones. The sample was peripheral blood, taken in the third trimester of pregnancy. These receptors all stem from a female donor in good health, enrolled as a control in a pregnancy study.

This chain connects TRBV4-1 to TRBJ2-1; 13 bases fit TRBD2. V shed 4 bases and J 6 bases; nucleotides not matched to a gene: 6. CDR3 size: 16 residues. CDR1 and CDR2 from the germline V gene are MGHRA and YSYEKL. The CDR3 sequence: CASSPFGLAGVNEQFF. The CDR3 DNA is TGCGCCAGCAGCCCGTTCGGACTAGCGGGAGTCAATGAGCAGTTCTTC.

This chain uses TRBV5-1 with TRBJ1-5, with D possibly TRBD1 on 5 matching bases. In germline, CDR1 is SGHRS, CDR2 YFSETQ. The CDR3 covers 14 residues. V was clipped by 7 bases and J by 3 bases, with 14 bases between them. As DNA, the CDR3 is TGCGCCAGCCGGCCAGGGCCCGACAATCAGCCCCAGCATTTT. Translated: CASRPGPDNQPQHF.

The chain recombines TRBV18 with TRBJ2-1, with 11 bases that match TRBD1. The germline gives CDR1 KGHSH, CDR2 LQKENI. Germline trimming cut 2 bases from V and 7 bases from J; bases unmatched to any gene: 1. This CDR3 has 14 residues. Here the CDR3 reads CASSPGTGGNEQFF. CDR3 sequence (DNA): TGTGCCAGCTCACCAGGGACAGGGGGGAATGAGCAGTTCTTC.

This clone was counted once. This sequence joins TRBV5-1 and TRBJ2-3, with TRBD2 identical over 12 bases. The ends lost 0 bases at V and 3 bases at J; junction bases unmatched: 5. The CDR3 contains 17 residues. The germline V gene has CDR1 SGHRS and CDR2 YFSETQ. The CDR3 is CASSLERLAGGTDTQYF. In nucleotides, the CDR3 is TGCGCCAGCAGCTTGGAAAGGCTAGCGGGGGGGACAGATACGCAGTATTTT.

V usage is TRBV29-1 and J usage is TRBJ1-1; 7 nucleotides align to TRBD1. Germline CDR1 reads SQVTM; CDR2 reads ANQGSEA. V lost 4 bases and J lost 6; bases outside the gene matches: 11. The CDR3 contains 14 residues. The CDR3 is CSVAPGQAISEAFF. The CDR3 DNA sequence: TGCAGCGTTGCGCCTGGACAGGCTATATCTGAAGCTTTCTTT.

This clone is deemed medium-sized. V usage is TRBV10-1 and J usage is TRBJ1-5; 9 nucleotides match TRBD1. V shed 10 bases, J shed 0 bases, and the junction held 1 base outside the gene matches. The CDR3 has 13 amino acids. The germline gives CDR1 WNHNN, CDR2 SYGVQD (reference sequence). CDR3 sequence: CANRGHSNQPQHF. The CDR3 DNA follows: TGCGCCAACAGGGGGCATAGCAATCAGCCCCAGCATTTT.

The V call is TRBV5-1, the J call TRBJ2-2; D is undetermined. The CDR3 spans 15 residues. The germline gives CDR1 SGHRS, CDR2 YFSETQ. Trimming stripped 0 bases from V and 5 bases from J, with 11 bases between. The CDR3 region has the DNA TGCGCCAGCAGCTTGGGTACAGACCAAACCGGGGAGCTGTTTTTT. It specifies CASSLGTDQTGELFF.

This clone has only one observation. Written as DNA, the CDR3 is TGTGCCAGCAAGACAGGGGCTGGCACTGAAGCTTTCTTT. It specifies CASKTGAGTEAFF. The rearrangement links TRBV27 to TRBJ1-1; TRBD1 agrees at 8 bases. V dropped 7 bases and J dropped 4; count of bases not matched to a gene: 5. The germline V gene has CDR1 MNHEY and CDR2 SMNVEV (reference sequence). CDR3 size: 13 residues.

The V call is TRBV11-3, the J call TRBJ2-2, with D maybe TRBD1 (6 bases). From germline, CDR1 is SGHNT and CDR2 YENEEA. This CDR3 contains 15 residues. Trimming stripped 6 bases from V and 0 bases from J, with 11 bases between. The CDR3 DNA is TGTGCCAGCAGTGTCGACAGGTCGAACACCGGGGAGCTGTTTTTT. It translates to CASSVDRSNTGELFF.

The chain uses TRBV27 and TRBJ1-6; TRBD1 agrees at 7 bases. Germline CDR1 reads MNHEY; CDR2 reads SMNVEV (reference sequence). This CDR3 contains 15 residues. J was trimmed by 7 bases and V by 5 bases; bases with no gene match: 8. Here the CDR3 reads CASSAWDSFNSPLHF. The CDR3 DNA is TGTGCCAGCAGTGCCTGGGACAGCTTCAATTCACCCCTCCACTTT.

The chain links TRBV7-9 to TRBJ2-7; D unclear. Germline loops: CDR1 SEHNR, CDR2 FQNEAQ (reference sequence). The ends were cut back, 1 base at V and 2 bases at J, with 9 bases in the middle. The CDR3 has 14 residues. The CDR3 nucleotides are TGTGCCAGCAGCTTAGGGGCAGCCGCCTACGAGCAGTACTTC. Amino acids: CASSLGAAAYEQYF.

The chain couples TRBV5-1 to TRBJ2-1; 14 nucleotides match TRBD2. V gave up 3 bases and J gave up 8 bases; unmatched junction bases: 7. Germline V gene lookup returns CDR1 SGHRS and CDR2 YFSETQ. This CDR3 region has 16 residues. The CDR3 sequence is CASSSSAGLAGDEQFF. The CDR3 DNA follows: TGCGCCAGCAGCTCAAGCGCGGGACTAGCGGGAGATGAGCAGTTCTTC. The full variable domain, in which reference TRBV5-1 and TRBJ2-1 provide the parts outside the CDR3, is KAGVTQTPRYLIKTRGQQVTLSCSPISGHRSVSWYQQTPGQGLQFLFEYFSETQRNKGNFPGRFSGRQFSNSRSEMNVSTLELGDSALYLCASSSSAGLAGDEQFFGPGTRLTVL.